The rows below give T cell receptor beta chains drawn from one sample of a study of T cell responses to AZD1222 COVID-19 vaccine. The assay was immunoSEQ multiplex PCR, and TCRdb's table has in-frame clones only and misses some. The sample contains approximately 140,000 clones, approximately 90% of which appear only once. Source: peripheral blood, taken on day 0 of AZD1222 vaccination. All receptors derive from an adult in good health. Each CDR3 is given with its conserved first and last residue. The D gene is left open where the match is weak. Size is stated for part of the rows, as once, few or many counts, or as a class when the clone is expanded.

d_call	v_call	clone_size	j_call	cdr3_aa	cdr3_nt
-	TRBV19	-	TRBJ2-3	CASSWLAGTDTQYF	TGTGCCAGTAGTTGGTTAGCGGGCACAGATACGCAGTATTTT
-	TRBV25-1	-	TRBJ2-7	CASSEITGSYEQYF	TGTGCCAGCAGTGAGATCACAGGCTCCTACGAGCAGTACTTC
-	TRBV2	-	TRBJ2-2	CATRGAGELFF	TGTGCCACCAGAGGTGCCGGGGAGCTGTTTTTT
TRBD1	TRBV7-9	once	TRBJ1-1	CASRPTGGTEAFF	TGTGCCAGCAGACCCACAGGGGGCACTGAAGCTTTCTTT
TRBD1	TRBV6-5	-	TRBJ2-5	CASRFRDRVEETQYF	TGTGCCAGCAGATTCCGGGACAGGGTCGAAGAGACCCAGTACTTC
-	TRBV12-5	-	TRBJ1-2	CASGLLGYGYTF	TGTGCTAGTGGTTTACTGGGCTATGGCTACACCTTC
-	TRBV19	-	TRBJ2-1	CASSTSGYNEQFF	TGTGCCAGTAGCACGTCGGGGTACAATGAGCAGTTCTTC
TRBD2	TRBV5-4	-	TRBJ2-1	CASSADAGAYNEQFF	TGTGCCAGCAGCGCTGACGCGGGAGCCTACAATGAGCAGTTCTTC
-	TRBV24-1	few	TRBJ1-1	CATSDYSGREAFF	TGTGCCACCAGTGATTACTCGGGACGTGAAGCTTTCTTT
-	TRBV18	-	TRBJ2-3	CASSPDTDTQYF	TGTGCCAGCTCACCCGATACAGATACGCAGTATTTT
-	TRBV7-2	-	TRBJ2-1	CASSLENGYNEQFF	TGTGCCAGCAGCTTAGAAAACGGATACAATGAGCAGTTCTTC
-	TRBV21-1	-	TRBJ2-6	CASRTPPGTIGSGANVLTF	TGTGCCAGCAGAACTCCCCCCGGGACAATTGGCTCTGGGGCCAACGTCCTGACTTTC
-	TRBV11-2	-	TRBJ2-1	CASSLLDEQFF	TGTGCCAGCAGCTTATTAGATGAGCAGTTCTTC
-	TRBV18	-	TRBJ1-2	CASSPLETVDGYTF	TGTGCCAGCTCACCACTGGAGACAGTCGATGGCTACACCTTC
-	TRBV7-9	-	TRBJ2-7	CASSQNTYEQYF	TGTGCCAGCAGCCAAAACACCTACGAGCAGTACTTC
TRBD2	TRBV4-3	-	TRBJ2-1	CASSQHTGLASSYNEQFF	TGCGCCAGCAGCCAGCATACAGGACTAGCGAGCTCCTACAATGAGCAGTTCTTC
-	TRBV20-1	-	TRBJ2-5	CSASGGFAETQYF	TGCAGTGCTAGTGGGGGCTTTGCGGAGACCCAGTACTTC
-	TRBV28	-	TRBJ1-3	CASSLPTDSSGNTIYF	TGTGCCAGCAGTCTCCCGACCGATAGCTCTGGAAACACCATATATTTT